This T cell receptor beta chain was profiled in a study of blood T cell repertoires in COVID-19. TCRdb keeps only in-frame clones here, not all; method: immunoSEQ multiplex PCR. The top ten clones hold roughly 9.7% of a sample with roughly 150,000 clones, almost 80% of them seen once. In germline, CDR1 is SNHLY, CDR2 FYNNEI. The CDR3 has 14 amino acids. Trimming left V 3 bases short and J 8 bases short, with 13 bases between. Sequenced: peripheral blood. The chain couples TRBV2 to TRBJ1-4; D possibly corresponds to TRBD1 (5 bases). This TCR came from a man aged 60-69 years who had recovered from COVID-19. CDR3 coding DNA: TGTGCCAGCAGTGATGCCCGCCAGGGAGAAAAACTGTTTTTT. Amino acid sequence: CASSDARQGEKLFF.